This T cell receptor (beta chain) originates from a study of CD4+ T cells in melanoma. V lost 2 bases and J lost 6, with 18 bases in between. The length of the CDR3 is 17 residues. The V gene's germline CDR1 is SGHRS and CDR2 YFSETQ. TCRdb's copy holds only in-frame clones and misses some; the assay was immunoSEQ multiplex PCR. The sample consists of almost 15,000 clones, 62% of them appearing once. This clonotype was sampled from a human donor with melanoma. The rearrangement links TRBV5-1 to TRBJ1-6; D not resolved. Sequenced material: cells from a culture (not recorded whether cultured in vitro). The CDR3 nucleotides are TGCGCCAGCAGCTTTACACACTGGGTCAAGGGTAATTCACCCCTCCACTTT. It specifies CASSFTHWVKGNSPLHF. Filled out from reference TRBV5-1 and TRBJ1-6, the complete variable domain reads KAGVTQTPRYLIKTRGQQVTLSCSPISGHRSVSWYQQTPGQGLQFLFEYFSETQRNKGNFPGRFSGRQFSNSRSEMNVSTLELGDSALYLCASSFTHWVKGNSPLHFGNGTRLTVT.